The source of this T cell receptor beta chain is a study of blood T cell repertoires in COVID-19. Across the whole study: Samples of COVID-19 (acute and convalescent) were obtained from the United States, Italy and Spain. T cells, B-cell-depleted T cells, or PBMCs supplied cDNA or gDNA.

Repertoires were generated with immunoSEQ multiplex PCR, while TCRdb's copy carries only in-frame clones and drops some. Of around 470,000 clones in the sample, nearly 90% were seen once. This clone was seen more than once but under ten times. This CDR3 is 15 amino acids long. CDR1 is MNHEY, CDR2 SVGAGI, per germline. V lost 6 bases to trimming and J lost 3 bases; unmatched junction nucleotides: 7. Patients at the Seattle site were enrolled during active infection and followed longitudinally. The chain carries TRBV6-5 and TRBJ1-3, with 8 bases that match TRBD1. The specimen was peripheral blood. The receptor's source is a man between 18 and 29 years old with COVID-19, enrolled during active disease. The CDR3 sequence: CASRADRAIGNTIYF. CDR3 bases: TGTGCCAGCAGGGCGGACAGGGCGATTGGAAACACCATATATTTT.